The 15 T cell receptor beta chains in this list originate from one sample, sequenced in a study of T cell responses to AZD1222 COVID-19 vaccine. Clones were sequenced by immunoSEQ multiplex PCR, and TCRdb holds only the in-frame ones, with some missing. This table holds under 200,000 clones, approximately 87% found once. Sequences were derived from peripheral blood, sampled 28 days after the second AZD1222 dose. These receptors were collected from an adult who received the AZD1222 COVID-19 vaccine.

As DNA, the CDR3 is TGTGCCAGCAGCCGGGGACAGGGAGGGAGCGGTCACTATGGCTACACCTTC. Protein product: CASSRGQGGSGHYGYTF. The V gene is TRBV7-2, the J gene TRBJ1-2; 9 bases are a match to TRBD1. The CDR3 spans 17 residues. J lost 3 bases, V lost 5 bases, and 13 bases had no gene match. CDR1 and CDR2 (germline): SGHTA, FQGNSA. The whole variable domain, remainder taken from reference TRBV7-2 and TRBJ1-2, is GAGVSQSPSNKVTEKGKDVELRCDPISGHTALYWYRQSLGQGLEFLIYFQGNSAPDKSGLPSDRFSAERTGGSVSTLTIQRTQQEDSAVYLCASSRGQGGSGHYGYTFGSGTRLTVV.

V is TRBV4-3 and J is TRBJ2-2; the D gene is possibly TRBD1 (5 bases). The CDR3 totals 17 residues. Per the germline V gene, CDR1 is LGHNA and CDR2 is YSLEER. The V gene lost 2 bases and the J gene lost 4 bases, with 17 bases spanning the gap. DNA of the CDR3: TGCGCCAGCAGCCAAAGGGGCCCCGGGCCAATCACCGGGGAGCTGTTTTTT. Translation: CASSQRGPGPITGELFF.

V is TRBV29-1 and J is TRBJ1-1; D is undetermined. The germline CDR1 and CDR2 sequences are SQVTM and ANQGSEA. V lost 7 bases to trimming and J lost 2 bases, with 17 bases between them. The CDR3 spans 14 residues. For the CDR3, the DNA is TGCAGCGGCAAGGCCGGGTCACGAAACACTGAAGCTTTCTTT. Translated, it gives CSGKAGSRNTEAFF. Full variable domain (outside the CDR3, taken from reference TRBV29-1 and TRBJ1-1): SAVISQKPSRDICQRGTSLTIQCQVDSQVTMMFWYRQQPGQSLTLIATANQGSEATYESGFVIDKFPISRPNLTFSTLTVSNMSPEDSSIYLCSGKAGSRNTEAFFGQGTRLTVV.

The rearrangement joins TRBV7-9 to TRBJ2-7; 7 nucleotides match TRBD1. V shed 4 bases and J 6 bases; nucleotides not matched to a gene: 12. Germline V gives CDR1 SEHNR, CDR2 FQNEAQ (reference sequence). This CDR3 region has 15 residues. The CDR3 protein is CASSSVGTAPLEQYF. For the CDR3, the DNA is TGTGCCAGCAGCTCAGTTGGGACAGCACCCCTCGAGCAGTACTTC.

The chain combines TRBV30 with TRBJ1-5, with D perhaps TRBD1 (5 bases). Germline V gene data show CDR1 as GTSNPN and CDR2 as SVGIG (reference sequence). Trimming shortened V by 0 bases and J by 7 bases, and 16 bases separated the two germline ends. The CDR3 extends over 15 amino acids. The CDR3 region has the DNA TGTGCCTGGAGTGTAAAATCTGGGGCTTTGCAGCCCCAGCATTTT. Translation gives CAWSVKSGALQPQHF.

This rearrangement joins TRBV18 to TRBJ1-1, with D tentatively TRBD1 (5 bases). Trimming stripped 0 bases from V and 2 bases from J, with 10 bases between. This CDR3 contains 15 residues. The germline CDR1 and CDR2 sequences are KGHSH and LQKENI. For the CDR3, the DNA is TGTGCCAGCTCACCACCGGGGGTGGCAAACACTGAAGCTTTCTTT. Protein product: CASSPPGVANTEAFF.

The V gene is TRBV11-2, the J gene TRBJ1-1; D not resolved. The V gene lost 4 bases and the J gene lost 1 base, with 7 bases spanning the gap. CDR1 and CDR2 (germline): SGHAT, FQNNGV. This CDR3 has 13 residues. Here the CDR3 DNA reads TGTGCCAGCAGCTCGTGGCGGAACACTGAAGCTTTCTTT. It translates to CASSSWRNTEAFF.

The CDR3 region is CAWSVLGTNYGYTF. The DNA for the CDR3 is TGTGCCTGGAGTGTACTGGGCACTAACTATGGCTACACCTTC. V is TRBV30 and J is TRBJ1-2; D ambiguous. CDR3 length equals 14 residues. Germline loops: CDR1 GTSNPN, CDR2 SVGIG (reference sequence). V gave up 0 bases and J gave up 0 bases, with 8 bases separating them.

The CDR3 here is CASSLVRTGSRQPQHF. Here the CDR3 DNA reads TGTGCCAGCAGCTTGGTCCGGACAGGAAGTCGTCAGCCCCAGCATTTT. The chain carries TRBV5-8 and TRBJ1-5; 7 bases are a match to TRBD1. J was trimmed by 6 bases and V by 0 bases; bases with no gene match: 9. This CDR3 has 16 amino acids. CDR1 and CDR2 from the germline V gene are SGHTS and YDEGEE.

The chain's CDR3 is CAISEGGFTGELFF. The CDR3 DNA reads TGTGCCATCAGTGAGGGGGGGTTCACCGGGGAGCTGTTTTTT. The gene calls are TRBV10-3 and TRBJ2-2; D perhaps matches TRBD2 (6 bases). Looked up from germline, CDR1 is ENHRY and CDR2 is SYGVKD. This CDR3 has 14 residues. V lost 2 bases and J lost 4, with 8 bases in between.

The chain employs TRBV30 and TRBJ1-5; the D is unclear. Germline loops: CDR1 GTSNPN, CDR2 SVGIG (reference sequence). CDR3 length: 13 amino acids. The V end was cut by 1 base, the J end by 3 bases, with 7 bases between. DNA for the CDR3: TGTGCCTGGAGTGGGATTTACAATCAGCCCCAGCATTTT. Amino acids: CAWSGIYNQPQHF.

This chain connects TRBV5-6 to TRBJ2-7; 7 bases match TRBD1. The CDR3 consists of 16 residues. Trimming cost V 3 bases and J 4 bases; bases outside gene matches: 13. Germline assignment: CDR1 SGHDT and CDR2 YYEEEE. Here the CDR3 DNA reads TGTGCCAGCAGCTCAGGGGGTGTCCTGTCTCGGTACGAGCAGTACTTC. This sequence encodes CASSSGGVLSRYEQYF.

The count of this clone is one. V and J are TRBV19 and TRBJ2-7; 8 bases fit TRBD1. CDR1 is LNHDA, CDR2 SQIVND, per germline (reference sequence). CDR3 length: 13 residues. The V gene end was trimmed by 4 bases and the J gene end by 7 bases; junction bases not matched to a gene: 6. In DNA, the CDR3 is TGTGCCAGTAGTAGCGGACAGGGTTGGGAGCAGTACTTC. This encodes CASSSGQGWEQYF.

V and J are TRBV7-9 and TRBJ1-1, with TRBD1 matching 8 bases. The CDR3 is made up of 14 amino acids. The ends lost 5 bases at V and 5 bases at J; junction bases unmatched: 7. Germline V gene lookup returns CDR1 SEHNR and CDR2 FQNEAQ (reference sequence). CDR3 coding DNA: TGTGCCAGCAGCCCCCAGACAGGGGTGACTGAAGCTTTCTTT. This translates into CASSPQTGVTEAFF.

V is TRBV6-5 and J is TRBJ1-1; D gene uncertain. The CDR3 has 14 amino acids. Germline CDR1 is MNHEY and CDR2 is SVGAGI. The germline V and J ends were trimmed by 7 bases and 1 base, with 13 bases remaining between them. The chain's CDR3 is CASTRNTKNTEAFF. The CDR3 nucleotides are TGTGCCAGCACCCGGAACACTAAGAACACTGAAGCTTTCTTT.